The TCR beta chain described here comes from a study of tumor and adjacent non-tumor tissue in lung cancer. Study summary: The patients, about nine men and 4 to 6 women, were about 30 to 76 with stage I to III disease. On average, productive TCRbeta reads reached 4 million to 4.5 million per sample. The study's findings and limits: Normal lung showed higher cumulative top 100 clone frequency than tumor.

A word on this clonotype: As yet, its antigen is unknown.

No cell sorting was done before RNA was extracted from the tissue. Three rounds of nested PCR, following a modified ARM-PCR protocol, produced the TCRbeta library. TCRdb reprocessed the multiplex PCR reads with MiXCR, giving one entry per CDR3 protein. The data show about 93,000 distinct CDR3 sequences, roughly 66% seen once. Material for sequencing was lung tumor tissue. The source is a man between 60 and 75 years old with non-small cell lung cancer.

The CDR3 nucleotides are TGTGCCAGCAGCGTAAGAGCGGGAGGACATAATGAGCAGTTCTTC. Its protein is CASSVRAGGHNEQFF. The chain joins TRBV11-3 to TRBJ2-1, with TRBD2 identical over 9 bases. The length of the CDR3 is 15 residues. CDR1 and CDR2 (germline): SGHNT, YENEEA. V dropped 5 bases and J dropped 7; count of bases not matched to a gene: 9.